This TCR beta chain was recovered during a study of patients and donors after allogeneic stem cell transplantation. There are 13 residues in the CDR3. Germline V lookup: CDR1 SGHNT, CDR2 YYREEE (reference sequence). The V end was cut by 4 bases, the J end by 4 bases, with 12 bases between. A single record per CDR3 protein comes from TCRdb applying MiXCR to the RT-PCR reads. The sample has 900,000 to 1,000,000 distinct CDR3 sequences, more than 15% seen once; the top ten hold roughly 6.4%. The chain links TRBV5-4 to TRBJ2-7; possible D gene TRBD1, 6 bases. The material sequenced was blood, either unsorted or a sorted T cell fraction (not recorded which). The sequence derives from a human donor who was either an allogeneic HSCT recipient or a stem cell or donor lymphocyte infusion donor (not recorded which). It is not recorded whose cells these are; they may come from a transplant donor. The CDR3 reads CASSPGQQYEQYF. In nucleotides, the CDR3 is TGTGCCAGCAGCCCCGGACAGCAATACGAGCAGTACTTC.